The clone carrying this TCR beta chain was picked up many times. The data stem from a study of beta chain features in type 1 diabetes. The study reverse transcribed the entire isolated RNA, so it sequenced expressed TCRB transcripts. The method was immunoSEQ multiplex PCR; TCRdb's version includes in-frame clones alone and lacks a portion of them. The sample contains about 320,000 clones, less than 15% of which appear only once. V was pared by 2 bases and J by 9 bases, with 11 bases between. Germline V gene lookup returns CDR1 SGHTA and CDR2 FQGTGA. CDR3 length: 13 residues. This receptor was identified in a young man in good health. This chain connects TRBV7-3 to TRBJ2-1; perhaps TRBD2 as D (6 bases). Sequenced material: central memory CD4+ T cells from blood. CDR3 nucleotide sequence: TGTGCCAGCAGCTTACGCGGGAACGGTGAGCAGTTCTTC. Amino acid sequence: CASSLRGNGEQFF.